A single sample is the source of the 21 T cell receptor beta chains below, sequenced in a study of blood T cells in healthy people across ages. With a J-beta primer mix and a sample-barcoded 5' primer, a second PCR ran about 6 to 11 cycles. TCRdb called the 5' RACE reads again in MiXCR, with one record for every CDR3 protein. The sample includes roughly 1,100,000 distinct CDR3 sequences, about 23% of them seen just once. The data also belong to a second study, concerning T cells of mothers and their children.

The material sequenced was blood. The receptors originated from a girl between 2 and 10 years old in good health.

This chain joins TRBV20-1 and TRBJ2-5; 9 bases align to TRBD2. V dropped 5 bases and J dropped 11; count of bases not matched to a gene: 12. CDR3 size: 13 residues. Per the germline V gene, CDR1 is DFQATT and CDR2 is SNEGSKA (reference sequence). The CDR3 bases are TGCAGTGCTCCCCCTGATAGCGGGGGCCATCAGTACTTC. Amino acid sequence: CSAPPDSGGHQYF.

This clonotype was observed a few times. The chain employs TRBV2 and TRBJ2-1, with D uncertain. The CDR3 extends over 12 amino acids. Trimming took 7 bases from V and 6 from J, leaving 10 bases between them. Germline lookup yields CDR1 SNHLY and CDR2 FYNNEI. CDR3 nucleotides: TGTGCCAGCACGAGAGTTACCAATGAGCAGTTCTTC. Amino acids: CASTRVTNEQFF.

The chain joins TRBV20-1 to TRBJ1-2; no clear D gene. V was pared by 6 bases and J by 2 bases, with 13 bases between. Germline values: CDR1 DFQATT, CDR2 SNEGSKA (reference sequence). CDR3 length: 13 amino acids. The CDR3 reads CSAEKDANYGYTF. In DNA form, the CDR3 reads TGCAGTGCAGAAAAGGACGCGAACTATGGCTACACCTTC.

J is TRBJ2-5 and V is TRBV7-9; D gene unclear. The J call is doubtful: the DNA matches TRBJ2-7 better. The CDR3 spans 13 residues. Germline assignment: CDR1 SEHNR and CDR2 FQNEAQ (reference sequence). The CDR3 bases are TGTGCCAGCAGCTCCCCAGCTGATTACGAGCAGTACTTC. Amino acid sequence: CASSSPADYEQYF.

The CDR3 protein is CATEGGPNTEAFF. The CDR3 DNA follows: TGTGCCACCGAGGGGGGCCCGAACACTGAAGCTTTCTTT. The chain joins TRBV28 to TRBJ1-1, with D possibly being TRBD1 (6 bases). Per germline, CDR1 MDHEN and CDR2 SYDVKM. The CDR3 has 13 residues. Between the trimmed V and J ends, which lost 10 bases and 1 base, there was a span of 13 bases.

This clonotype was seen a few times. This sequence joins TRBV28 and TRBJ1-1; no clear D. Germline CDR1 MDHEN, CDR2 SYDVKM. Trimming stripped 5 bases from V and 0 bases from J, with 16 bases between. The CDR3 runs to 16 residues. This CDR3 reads CASSPLTKIMNTEAFF. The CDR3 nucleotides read TGTGCCAGCAGTCCGTTGACAAAAATCATGAACACTGAAGCTTTCTTT.

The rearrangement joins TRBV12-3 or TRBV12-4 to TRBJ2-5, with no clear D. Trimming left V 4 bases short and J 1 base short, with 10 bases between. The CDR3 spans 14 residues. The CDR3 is CASSWGMAQETQYF. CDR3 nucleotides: TGTGCCAGCAGTTGGGGAATGGCCCAAGAGACCCAGTACTTC.

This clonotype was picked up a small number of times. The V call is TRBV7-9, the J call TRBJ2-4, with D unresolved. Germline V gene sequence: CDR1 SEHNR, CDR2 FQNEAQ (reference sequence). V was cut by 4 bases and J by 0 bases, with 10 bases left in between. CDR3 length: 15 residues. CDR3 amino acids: CASSSFLAAKNIQYF. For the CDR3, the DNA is TGTGCCAGCAGCTCCTTCTTAGCAGCCAAAAACATTCAGTACTTC. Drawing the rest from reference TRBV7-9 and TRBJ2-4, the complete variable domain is DTGVSQNPRHKITKRGQNVTFRCDPISEHNRLYWYRQTLGQGPEFLTYFQNEAQLEKSRLLSDRFSAERPKGSFSTLEIQRTEQGDSAMYLCASSSFLAAKNIQYFGAGTRLSVL.

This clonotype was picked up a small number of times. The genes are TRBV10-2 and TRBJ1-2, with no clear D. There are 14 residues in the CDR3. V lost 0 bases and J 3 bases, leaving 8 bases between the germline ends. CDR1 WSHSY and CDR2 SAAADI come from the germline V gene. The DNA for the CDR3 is TGCGCCAGCAGTGAGTCCCCTAGCCACTATGGCTACACCTTC. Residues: CASSESPSHYGYTF.

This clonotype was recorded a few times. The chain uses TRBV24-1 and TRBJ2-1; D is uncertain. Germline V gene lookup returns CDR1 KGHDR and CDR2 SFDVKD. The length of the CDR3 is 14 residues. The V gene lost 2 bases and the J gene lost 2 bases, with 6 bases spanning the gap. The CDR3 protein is CATSDSITYNEQFF. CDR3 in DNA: TGTGCCACCAGTGATTCGATTACCTACAATGAGCAGTTCTTC.

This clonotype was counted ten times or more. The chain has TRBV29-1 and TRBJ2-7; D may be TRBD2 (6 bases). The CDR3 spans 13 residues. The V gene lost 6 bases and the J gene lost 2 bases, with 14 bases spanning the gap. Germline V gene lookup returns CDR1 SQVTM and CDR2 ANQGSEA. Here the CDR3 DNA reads TGCAGCGTGACCCTTGGCGGGACCTACGAGCAGTACTTC. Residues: CSVTLGGTYEQYF.

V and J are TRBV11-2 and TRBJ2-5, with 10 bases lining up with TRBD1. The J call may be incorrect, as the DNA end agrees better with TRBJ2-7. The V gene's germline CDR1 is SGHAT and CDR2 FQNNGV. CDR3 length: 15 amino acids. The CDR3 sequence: CASSLGGTGAHEQYF. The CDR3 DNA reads TGTGCCAGCAGCTTGGGCGGGACAGGGGCACACGAGCAGTACTTC.

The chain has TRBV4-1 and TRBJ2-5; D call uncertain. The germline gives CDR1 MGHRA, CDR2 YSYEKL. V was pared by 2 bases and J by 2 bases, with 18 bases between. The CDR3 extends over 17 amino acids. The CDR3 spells CASSQSPTARLQETQYF. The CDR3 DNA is TGCGCCAGCAGCCAATCTCCAACAGCGAGACTTCAAGAGACCCAGTACTTC.

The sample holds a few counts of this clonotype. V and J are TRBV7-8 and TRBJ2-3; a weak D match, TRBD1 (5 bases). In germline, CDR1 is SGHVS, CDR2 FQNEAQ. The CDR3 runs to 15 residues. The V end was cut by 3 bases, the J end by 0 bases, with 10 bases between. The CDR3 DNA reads TGTGCCAGCAGCTTTCGCAGGGCCAGCACAGATACGCAGTATTTT. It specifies CASSFRRASTDTQYF.

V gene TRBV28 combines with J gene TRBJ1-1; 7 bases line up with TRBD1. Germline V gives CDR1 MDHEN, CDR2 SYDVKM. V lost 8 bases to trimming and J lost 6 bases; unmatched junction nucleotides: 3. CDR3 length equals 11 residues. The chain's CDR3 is CASGTAPEAFF. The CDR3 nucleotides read TGTGCCAGCGGGACAGCCCCTGAAGCTTTCTTT.

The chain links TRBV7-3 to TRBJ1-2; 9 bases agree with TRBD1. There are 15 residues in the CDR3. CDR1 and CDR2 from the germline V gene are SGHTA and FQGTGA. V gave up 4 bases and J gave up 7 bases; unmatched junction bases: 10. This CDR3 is CASSSGLQGASGYTF. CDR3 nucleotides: TGTGCCAGCAGCTCGGGATTACAGGGGGCGAGTGGCTACACCTTC.

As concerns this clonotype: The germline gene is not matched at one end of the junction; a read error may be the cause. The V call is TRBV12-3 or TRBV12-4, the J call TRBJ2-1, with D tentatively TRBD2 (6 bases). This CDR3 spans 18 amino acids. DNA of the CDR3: TGCGCCAGCAGTGATTGGCGATTTACGGGGGAACCCTACAATGAGCAGTTCTTC. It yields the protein CASSDWRFTGEPYNEQFF.

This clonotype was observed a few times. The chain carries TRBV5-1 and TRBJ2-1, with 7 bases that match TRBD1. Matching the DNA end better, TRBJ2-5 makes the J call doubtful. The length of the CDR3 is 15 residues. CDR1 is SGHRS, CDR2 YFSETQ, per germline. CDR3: CASSLEGGHKETQYF. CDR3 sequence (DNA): TGCGCCAGCAGCTTGGAAGGGGGCCACAAAGAGACCCAGTACTTC.

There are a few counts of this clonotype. The CDR3 sequence: CASSFEQLGIGTQYF. The DNA of the CDR3 is TGTGCCAGCAGCTTCGAACAACTGGGTATCGGGACCCAGTACTTC. The J gene is TRBJ2-5, the V gene TRBV7-6; D remains ambiguous. Germline CDR1 reads SGHVS; CDR2 reads FNYEAQ. V was pared by 3 bases and J by 7 bases, with 18 bases between. The CDR3 runs to 15 residues. Full variable domain (remainder filled in from reference TRBV7-6 and TRBJ2-5): GAGVSQSPRYKVTKRGQDVALRCDPISGHVSLYWYRQALGQGPEFLTYFNYEAQQDKSGLPNDRFSAERPEGSISTLTIQRTEQRDSAMYRCASSFEQLGIGTQYFGPGTRLLVL.

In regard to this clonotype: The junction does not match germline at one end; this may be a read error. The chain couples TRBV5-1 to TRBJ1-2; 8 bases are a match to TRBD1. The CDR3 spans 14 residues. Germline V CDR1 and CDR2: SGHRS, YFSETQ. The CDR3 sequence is CAGSPGQADSGYTF. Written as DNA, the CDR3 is TGCGCCGGCAGCCCGGGACAGGCGGATTCTGGCTACACCTTC.

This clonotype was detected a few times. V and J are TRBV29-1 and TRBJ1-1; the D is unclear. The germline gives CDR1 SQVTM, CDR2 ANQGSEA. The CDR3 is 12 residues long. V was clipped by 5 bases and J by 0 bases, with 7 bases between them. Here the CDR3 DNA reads TGCAGCGTTCGGTTTCTGAACACTGAAGCTTTCTTT. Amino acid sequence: CSVRFLNTEAFF.